Below, 26 T cell receptor beta chains from the same sample are listed, as sequenced in a study of blood T cells in healthy people across ages. Primers used in a second PCR of roughly 6 to 12 cycles were a sample-barcoded 5' primer and a J-beta primer mix. TCRdb recomputed calls from the 5' RACE reads with MiXCR, one row per CDR3 protein. Of 1.5 million to 2 million distinct CDR3 sequences listed, 25% to 30% are singletons. The specimen was blood. The receptors shown here come from a woman between 25 and 40 years old in good health.

The V and J genes are TRBV5-1 and TRBJ2-7, with 8 nucleotides matching TRBD2. Germline CDR1 reads SGHRS; CDR2 reads YFSETQ. Germline trimming cut 4 bases from V and 5 bases from J; bases unmatched to any gene: 8. This CDR3 is 14 amino acids long. The CDR3 DNA is TGCGCCAGCAGCCCCAGCGGGGGTGGAGACGAGCAGTACTTC. Translated, it gives CASSPSGGGDEQYF.

The rearrangement links TRBV14 to TRBJ1-5, with D possibly being TRBD1 (5 bases). Germline V gene data show CDR1 as SGHDN and CDR2 as FVKESK. Between the trimmed V and J ends, which lost 6 bases and 5 bases, there was a span of 17 bases. This CDR3 contains 15 residues. CDR3 amino acids: CASSAGGRSDQPQHF. CDR3 DNA: TGTGCCAGCAGTGCGGGGGGGAGATCAGATCAGCCCCAGCATTTT.

The rearrangement joins TRBV15 to TRBJ1-5; D perhaps matches TRBD1 (6 bases). Germline values: CDR1 LNHNV, CDR2 YYDKDF (reference sequence). V shed 8 bases and J shed 9 bases, with 17 bases lying between them. This CDR3 is built from 13 residues. CDR3 DNA: TGTGCCACCGGCCTTAGGGGGATCATGCCCCAGCATTTT. This codes for CATGLRGIMPQHF.

This chain uses TRBV20-1 with TRBJ2-7; 13 bases align to TRBD2. CDR1 is DFQATT and CDR2 is SNEGSKA in the germline V gene (reference sequence). This CDR3 spans 15 amino acids. The J segment lost 0 bases and the V segment lost 6 bases, leaving 5 bases of the junction unmatched. The CDR3 DNA is TGCAGTGCCATAAGGACTAGCGGGAGCTCCTACGAGCAGTACTTC. Translated, it gives CSAIRTSGSSYEQYF.

The table lists this clonotype with a count of one. This sequence may be a read error, since a much larger clone differs from it by one base. The V and J genes are TRBV5-1 and TRBJ2-4; TRBD1 matches 9 bases. The DNA end is more similar to TRBJ2-7, so the J call may be wrong. CDR3 length: 15 amino acids. Per germline, CDR1 SGHRS and CDR2 YFSETQ. The CDR3: CASSPRRQGVHEQYF. CDR3 coding DNA: TGCGCCAGCAGCCCGAGGAGACAGGGGGTCCACGAGCAGTACTTC.

The rearrangement uses TRBV6-2 or TRBV6-3 and TRBJ2-1; D tentatively reads TRBD1 or TRBD2 (5 bases each). This CDR3 spans 14 amino acids. Per germline, CDR1 MNHEY and CDR2 SVGEGT. V lost 8 bases and J 7 bases, leaving 18 bases between the germline ends. The CDR3 region is CASGDLGVGNEQFF. For the CDR3, the DNA is TGTGCCAGCGGGGACCTAGGGGTCGGGAATGAGCAGTTCTTC.

This chain uses TRBV3-1 with TRBJ2-3; possible D gene TRBD1, 5 bases. Germline CDR1 reads LGHDT; CDR2 reads YNNKEL (reference sequence). The CDR3 has 14 amino acids. Trimming took 3 bases from V and 4 from J, leaving 11 bases between them. The CDR3 sequence: CASSHEGVADTQYF. CDR3 DNA: TGTGCCAGCAGCCACGAAGGGGTGGCAGATACGCAGTATTTT.

The V call is TRBV11-2, the J call TRBJ2-1, with D unclear. The length of the CDR3 is 13 residues. Germline values: CDR1 SGHAT, CDR2 FQNNGV. Deletions cut 4 bases from V and 10 bases from J, with 14 bases between. CDR3 sequence: CASSSIRDEEQFF. The CDR3, as DNA: TGTGCCAGCAGCTCAATAAGAGACGAGGAGCAGTTCTTC.

This chain links TRBV12-3 or TRBV12-4 with TRBJ1-5; no definite D call. V shed 4 bases and J shed 3 bases, with 19 bases lying between them. The CDR3 consists of 17 residues. CDR3 nucleotide sequence: TGTGCCAGCAGTTCAGCCCCACCGGGAATTTCCAATCAGCCCCAGCATTTT. Protein product: CASSSAPPGISNQPQHF.

This chain uses TRBV6-2 or TRBV6-3 with TRBJ1-2; D gene ambiguous. From germline, CDR1 is MNHEY and CDR2 SVGEGT. The V end lost 8 bases, the J end lost 6 bases, and 19 bases lay between the germline ends. The CDR3 length is 14 residues. This chain's CDR3 is CASCQPTLGDGYTF. The CDR3 bases are TGTGCCAGCTGCCAGCCGACTCTCGGAGATGGCTACACCTTC.

This clonotype appeared many times. The chain combines TRBV6-6 with TRBJ2-3; the D gene is possibly TRBD2 (5 bases). Deletions cut 6 bases from V and 0 bases from J, with 19 bases between. This CDR3 region has 17 residues. CDR1 and CDR2 from the germline V gene are MNHNY and SVGAGI (reference sequence). The DNA for the CDR3 is TGTGCCAGCAGACCCGATCTTGAGCGGAGAAGCACAGATACGCAGTATTTT. As protein: CASRPDLERRSTDTQYF.

This clonotype appeared a few times. Given a much more abundant clone one base away, this may be a read error. This chain uses TRBV6-5 with TRBJ2-7; possibly TRBD2 for D (6 bases). Per the germline V gene, CDR1 is MNHEY and CDR2 is SVGAGI. This CDR3 is 14 amino acids long. The V end lost 7 bases, the J end lost 7 bases, and 20 bases lay between the germline ends. CDR3 in amino acids: CASKEGQRPGEQYF. As DNA, the CDR3 is TGTGCCAGCAAGGAGGGGCAGAGGCCGGGTGAGCAGTACTTC.

This clonotype was counted a few times. The chain joins TRBV4-1 to TRBJ2-3, with D maybe TRBD2 (5 bases). CDR3 length: 15 amino acids. Germline V gene lookup returns CDR1 MGHRA and CDR2 YSYEKL. The V and J ends lost 4 bases and 5 bases respectively, with 16 bases between them. The CDR3 DNA follows: TGCGCCAGCAGCCCCACTGGAGGAAGCGGAGATACGCAGTATTTT. Its protein product is CASSPTGGSGDTQYF.

This chain uses TRBV4-1 with TRBJ1-2; tentative D call: TRBD1 (6 bases). The CDR3 runs to 14 residues. Trimming removed 3 bases from V and 2 bases from J, with 10 bases in between. From germline, CDR1 is MGHRA and CDR2 YSYEKL. CDR3 residues: CASSQGQLNYGYTF. CDR3 in DNA: TGCGCCAGCAGCCAGGGACAACTCAACTATGGCTACACCTTC.

The rearrangement links TRBV20-1 to TRBJ1-1; D not certain. Germline V lookup: CDR1 DFQATT, CDR2 SNEGSKA (reference sequence). With 6 bases removed from V and 7 bases from J, the gap between germline ends came to 12 bases. CDR3 length: 11 amino acids. The CDR3 protein is CSANRPNEAFF. CDR3 nucleotide sequence: TGCAGTGCCAACCGCCCGAATGAAGCTTTCTTT.

This clonotype was observed a few times. This chain uses TRBV4-2 with TRBJ2-3, with D hard to call. Germline CDR1 and CDR2: LGHNA and YNFKEQ. V lost 2 bases, J lost 11 bases, and 17 bases lay in between. There are 14 residues in the CDR3. CDR3 in DNA: TGTGCCAGCAGCCAACCCAGAAGGGCTAGTCTGCAGTATTTT. This gives the protein CASSQPRRASLQYF.

There are many counts of this clonotype. This rearrangement joins TRBV29-1 to TRBJ1-2; tentative D call: TRBD1 (5 bases). The CDR3 is 11 amino acids. The germline V and J ends were trimmed by 6 bases and 2 bases, with 7 bases remaining between them. The germline gives CDR1 SQVTM, CDR2 ANQGSEA. The CDR3 DNA is TGCAGCGTGACAGAGAACTATGGCTACACCTTC. Protein product: CSVTENYGYTF.

This clonotype appeared a few times. The chain is built from TRBV21-1 and TRBJ1-2; the table's D call of TRBD1 was not tested on the DNA. TRBV21-1 is listed as a pseudogene. The CDR3 is 13 amino acids. CDR3: CASSKPRGRGYTF. CDR3 bases: TGTGCCAGCAGCAAACCTCGGGGACGTGGCTACACCTTC.

Only a few counts were recorded for this clonotype. The genes are TRBV5-1 and TRBJ1-1, with D unclear. Looked up from germline, CDR1 is SGHRS and CDR2 is YFSETQ. CDR3 length equals 14 residues. The V and J ends lost 7 bases and 5 bases respectively, with 18 bases between them. The CDR3 spells CASLPNLGSTEAFF. CDR3 sequence (DNA): TGCGCCAGCCTCCCCAACCTAGGGAGTACTGAAGCTTTCTTT.

V and J are TRBV14 and TRBJ1-2, with D possibly TRBD1 on 6 matching bases. V was shortened by 3 bases and J by 8 bases, with 19 bases between the two germline ends. The V gene's germline CDR1 is SGHDN and CDR2 FVKESK. CDR3 length equals 15 residues. The CDR3, as DNA: TGTGCCAGCAGCCAGGAAGGGCACAGGGCATGGGGCTACACCTTC. It translates to CASSQEGHRAWGYTF.

V gene TRBV2 combines with J gene TRBJ2-2; D might be TRBD1 (6 bases). Germline V gives CDR1 SNHLY, CDR2 FYNNEI. Deletions cut 2 bases from V and 6 bases from J, with 10 bases between. The CDR3 is 14 amino acids. In nucleotides, the CDR3 is TGTGCCAGCAGTGAACTACAGGGTCCCGGGGAGCTGTTTTTT. This gives the protein CASSELQGPGELFF.

The rearrangement joins TRBV27 to TRBJ2-5; D is perhaps TRBD1 or TRBD2 (5 bases each). V was pared by 3 bases and J by 7 bases, with 12 bases between. The length of the CDR3 is 13 residues. Germline V CDR1 and CDR2: MNHEY, SMNVEV (reference sequence). The CDR3 nucleotides are TGTGCCAGCAGTTTTACGGGAACAGGGACCCAGTACTTC. Protein sequence: CASSFTGTGTQYF.

This clonotype was detected only a few times. The chain employs TRBV7-9 and TRBJ1-1; D is unclear. Trimming took off 1 base at V and 6 bases at J, with 9 bases between the two ends. The CDR3 consists of 13 residues. Per germline, CDR1 SEHNR and CDR2 FQNEAQ (reference sequence). The CDR3 protein is CASSLVVTPEAFF. CDR3 coding DNA: TGTGCCAGCAGCTTAGTAGTCACCCCTGAAGCTTTCTTT.

This clonotype was observed a few times. The chain is built from TRBV11-2 and TRBJ2-7; TRBD2 aligns across 7 bases. The CDR3 totals 15 residues. V shed 5 bases, J shed 5 bases, and the junction held 12 bases outside the gene matches. Germline assignment: CDR1 SGHAT and CDR2 FQNNGV. The CDR3 region is CASSASGGKIHEQYF. In DNA, the CDR3 is TGTGCCAGCAGCGCCTCCGGGGGGAAAATCCACGAGCAGTACTTC.

There are a few counts of this clonotype. V gene TRBV12-3 or TRBV12-4 combines with J gene TRBJ2-1, with 8 bases identical to TRBD2. The length of the CDR3 is 15 residues. The junction had 6 bases not matched to a gene; V was cut back by 3 bases and J by 5 bases. The CDR3 region is CASSLRTGGNNEQFF. CDR3 DNA: TGTGCCAGCAGTTTGAGGACGGGAGGGAACAATGAGCAGTTCTTC.

This clonotype has more than one count but fewer than ten. It may be a read error: a sequence one base away is much more abundant. The rearrangement joins TRBV10-2 to TRBJ2-7; D is perhaps TRBD1 (5 bases). V shed 3 bases and J shed 4 bases, with 13 bases lying between them. Germline lookup yields CDR1 WSHSY and CDR2 SAAADI. The CDR3 contains 14 residues. CDR3 sequence reads: CASSDQGSRYEQYF. DNA for the CDR3: TGCGCCAGCAGTGATCAGGGAAGCCGTTACGAGCAGTACTTC.